A single sample is the source of the 3 T cell receptor beta chains below, sequenced in a study of CD8+ T cells in alopecia areata. Treatment described: oral pan-JAK inhibitor, 5-10 mg twice daily. The sequencing template was cDNA reverse transcribed from extracted RNA. Profiled with immunoSEQ multiplex PCR; TCRdb holds only in-frame clones, not every one. The sample consists of 35,000 to 50,000 clones, over 85% of them appearing once. The sample in question was CD8+ T cells sorted from blood, obtained at week 24, from a patient treated with tofacitinib. These receptors all come from a human donor with alopecia areata.

About this clone: Other DNA variants within this sample encode the same CDR3. V usage is TRBV29-1 and J usage is TRBJ2-5, with 7 positions matching TRBD2. V trimming: 4 bases; J trimming: 3 bases; junction bases outside the gene matches: 8. The CDR3 is made up of 14 amino acids. CDR1 and CDR2 from the germline V gene are SQVTM and ANQGSEA. CDR3 sequence: CSVVGWGGEETQYF. The CDR3 nucleotides are TGCAGCGTTGTCGGTTGGGGGGGGGAAGAGACCCAGTACTTC.

The rearrangement uses TRBV5-1 and TRBJ2-7; the D gene is possibly TRBD2 (5 bases). The germline V and J ends were trimmed by 4 bases and 1 base, with 15 bases remaining between them. CDR1 is SGHRS and CDR2 is YFSETQ in the germline V gene. The CDR3 totals 15 residues. The CDR3 DNA follows: TGCGCCAGCAGCAAGGAGGACCAGTATTCCTACGAGCAGTACTTC. This encodes CASSKEDQYSYEQYF. Full variable domain (remainder filled in from reference TRBV5-1 and TRBJ2-7): KAGVTQTPRYLIKTRGQQVTLSCSPISGHRSVSWYQQTPGQGLQFLFEYFSETQRNKGNFPGRFSGRQFSNSRSEMNVSTLELGDSALYLCASSKEDQYSYEQYFGPGTRLTVT.

The rearrangement links TRBV28 to TRBJ1-5; unclear D gene. V gave up 3 bases and J gave up 6 bases, with 15 bases separating them. From germline, CDR1 is MDHEN and CDR2 SYDVKM. The CDR3 sequence is 15 residues long. The CDR3 loop is CASSLLGLGSQPQHF. CDR3 nucleotides: TGTGCCAGCAGTTTGTTGGGTCTTGGTAGTCAGCCCCAGCATTTT.